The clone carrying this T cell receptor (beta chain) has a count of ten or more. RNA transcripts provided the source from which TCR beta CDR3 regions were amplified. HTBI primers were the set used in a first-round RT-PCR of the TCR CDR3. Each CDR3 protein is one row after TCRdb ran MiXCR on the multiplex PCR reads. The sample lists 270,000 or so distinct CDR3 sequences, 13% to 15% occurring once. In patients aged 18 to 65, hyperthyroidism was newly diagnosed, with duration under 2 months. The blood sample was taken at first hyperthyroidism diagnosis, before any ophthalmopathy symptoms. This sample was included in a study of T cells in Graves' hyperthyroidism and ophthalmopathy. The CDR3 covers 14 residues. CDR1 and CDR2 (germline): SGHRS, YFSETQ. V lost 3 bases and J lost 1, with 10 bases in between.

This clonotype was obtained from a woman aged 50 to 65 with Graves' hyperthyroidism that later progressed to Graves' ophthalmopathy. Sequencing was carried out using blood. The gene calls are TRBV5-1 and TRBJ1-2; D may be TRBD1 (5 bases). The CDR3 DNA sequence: TGCGCCAGCAGCTGGCAGGGAGATAACTATGGCTACACCTTC. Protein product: CASSWQGDNYGYTF.